Sequencing of this TCR beta chain was carried out in a study of beta chain features in type 1 diabetes. cDNA synthesis used the whole RNA isolate, giving expressed TCRB sequences. Some clones are missing from TCRdb's copy, which holds only in-frame ones; the method was immunoSEQ multiplex PCR. There are 130,000 to 150,000 clones in the sample; 6.5% to 8.5% occur only once, and roughly 1.4% lies in the top ten. Germline CDR1 SQVTM, CDR2 ANQGSEA. Trimming took 2 bases from V and 5 from J, leaving 10 bases between them. The CDR3 consists of 13 residues. This sequence was found in a woman aged 30 to 39 in good health. The chain is built from TRBV29-1 and TRBJ2-1; no reliable D call. Sequenced sample: central memory CD4+ T cells from blood. CDR3 sequence reads: CSVELGLHNEQFF. CDR3 DNA sequence: TGCAGCGTTGAACTAGGCCTACACAATGAGCAGTTCTTC.